This T cell receptor beta chain was sequenced for a study of T cells in Graves' hyperthyroidism and ophthalmopathy. Study-wide results and limits: Ophthalmopathy could be told apart from stable hyperthyroidism with a 13 V-J model. Most expanded thyroid clonotypes above 0.001 also appeared in blood.

This clonotype occurred a few times. The antigen remains unidentified. Germline V gives CDR1 MNHEY, CDR2 SVGAGI. The CDR3 length is 15 residues. V shed 2 bases and J 5 bases; nucleotides not matched to a gene: 4. Researchers amplified the TCR beta CDR3 regions from RNA transcripts. An initial round of RT-PCR targeting the TCR CDR3 relied on the HTBI primer set. Each CDR3 protein gets one entry after TCRdb re-called the multiplex PCR reads with MiXCR. The sample shows hundreds of thousands of distinct CDR3 sequences, under 15% of them seen only once. Patients with ophthalmopathy all had a Clinical Activity Score of at least 3, a NOSPECS grade of at least 4 and duration under 3 months. The authors obtained PBMCs from over 7.5 ml of fresh peripheral blood.

V usage is TRBV6-5 and J usage is TRBJ2-1; 9 bases are shared with TRBD2. The sequencing sample was made of blood. This clonotype was sampled from a man younger than 30 with Graves' ophthalmopathy. The CDR3 loop is CASSYTSGLHNEQFF. The CDR3 coding sequence is TGTGCCAGCAGTTACACTAGCGGGCTCCACAATGAGCAGTTCTTC.